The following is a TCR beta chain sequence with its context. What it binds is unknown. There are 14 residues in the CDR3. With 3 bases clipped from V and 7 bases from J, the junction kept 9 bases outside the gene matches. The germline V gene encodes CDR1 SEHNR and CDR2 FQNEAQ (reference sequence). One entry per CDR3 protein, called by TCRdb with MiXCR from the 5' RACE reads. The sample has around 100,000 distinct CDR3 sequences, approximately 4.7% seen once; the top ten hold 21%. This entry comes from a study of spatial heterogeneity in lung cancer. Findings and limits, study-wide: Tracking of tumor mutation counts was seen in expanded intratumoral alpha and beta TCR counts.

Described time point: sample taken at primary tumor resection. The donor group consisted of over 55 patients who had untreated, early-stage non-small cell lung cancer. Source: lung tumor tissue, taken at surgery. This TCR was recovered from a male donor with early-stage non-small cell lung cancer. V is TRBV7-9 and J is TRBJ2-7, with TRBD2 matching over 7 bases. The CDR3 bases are TGTGCCAGCAGCTTTACCCCCCGGGGGGAGGAGCAGTACTTC. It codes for CASSFTPRGEEQYF.